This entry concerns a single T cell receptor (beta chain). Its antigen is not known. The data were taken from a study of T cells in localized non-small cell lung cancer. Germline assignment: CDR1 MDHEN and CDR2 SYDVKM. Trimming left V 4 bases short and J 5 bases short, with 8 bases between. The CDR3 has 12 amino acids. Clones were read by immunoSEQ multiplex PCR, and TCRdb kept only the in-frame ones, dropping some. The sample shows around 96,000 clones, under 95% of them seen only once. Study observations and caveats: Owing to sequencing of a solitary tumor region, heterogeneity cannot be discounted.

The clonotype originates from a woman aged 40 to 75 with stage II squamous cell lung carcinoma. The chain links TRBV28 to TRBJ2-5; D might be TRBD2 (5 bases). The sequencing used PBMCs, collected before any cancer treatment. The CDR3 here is CASSSSWETQYF. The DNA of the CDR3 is TGTGCCAGCAGTTCTAGCTGGGAGACCCAGTACTTC. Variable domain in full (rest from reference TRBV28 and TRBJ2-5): DVKVTQSSRYLVKRTGEKVFLECVQDMDHENMFWYRQDPGLGLRLIYFSYDVKMKEKGDIPEGYSVSREKKERFSLILESASTNQTSMYLCASSSSWETQYFGPGTRLLVL.